The 23 T cell receptor beta chains below come from one sample, sequenced in a study of beta chain features in type 1 diabetes. Expressed TCRB transcripts were sequenced, since all the RNA that had been isolated was reverse transcribed. The assay was immunoSEQ multiplex PCR, and TCRdb's table has in-frame clones only and misses some. The repertoire includes a few hundred thousand clones, 12% to 15% of them detected once, and roughly 6.7% sits in the top ten. The sequenced sample was central memory CD4+ T cells from blood. The receptors stem from a man aged 25 to 45 in good health.

This clone appeared many times. The chain couples TRBV7-2 to TRBJ2-7; D uncertain. V was cut by 1 base and J by 3 bases, with 7 bases left in between. This CDR3 has 13 residues. Germline-derived CDR1 and CDR2 are SGHTA and FQGNSA. The DNA of the CDR3 is TGTGCCAGCAGCTTAGGGCCTCTCTACGAGCAGTACGTC. This sequence encodes CASSLGPLYEQYV.

The chain carries TRBV27 and TRBJ2-3; 11 bases are a match to TRBD1. This CDR3 has 18 amino acids. Per germline, CDR1 MNHEY and CDR2 SMNVEV (reference sequence). Trimming removed 3 bases from V and 5 bases from J; junction bases left unmatched: 13. The CDR3 sequence is CASSFFGGGQGALDTQYF. CDR3 nucleotide sequence: TGTGCCAGCAGTTTCTTTGGGGGCGGACAGGGGGCTTTAGATACGCAGTATTTT.

This clone appeared a few times. This chain joins TRBV10-3 and TRBJ2-2, with 9 bases identical to TRBD1. The CDR3 extends over 15 amino acids. Trimming at V came to 10 bases and at J to 7 bases, leaving 13 bases not matched to a gene. Germline lookup yields CDR1 ENHRY and CDR2 SYGVKD. The CDR3 reads CATTSGTGSGGELFF. The CDR3 DNA reads TGTGCCACAACGTCCGGGACAGGGTCTGGCGGGGAGCTGTTTTTT.

The V gene is TRBV5-6, the J gene TRBJ2-7, with a possible D match to TRBD2 (5 bases). Trimming removed 2 bases from V and 1 base from J, with 10 bases in between. The CDR3 has 14 residues. CDR1 and CDR2 (germline): SGHDT, YYEEEE. The CDR3 DNA is TGTGCCAGCAGCTTCGGCGGGCCTTCCTACGAGCAGTACTTC. Translation gives CASSFGGPSYEQYF.

The chain uses TRBV4-3 and TRBJ1-6; no clear D gene. V was pared by 4 bases and J by 7 bases, with 11 bases between. Germline CDR1 and CDR2: LGHNA and YSLEER. This CDR3 is 14 amino acids long. CDR3 nucleotide sequence: TGCGCCAGCAGCCGCGACTTTCCAAATTCACCCCTCCACTTT. It translates to CASSRDFPNSPLHF.

The chain couples TRBV10-3 to TRBJ1-2; D is uncertain. CDR1 and CDR2 from the germline V gene are ENHRY and SYGVKD. The length of the CDR3 is 15 residues. V was cut by 0 bases and J by 0 bases, with 8 bases left in between. This CDR3 reads CAISESPGANYGYTF. DNA of the CDR3: TGTGCCATCAGTGAGTCACCAGGCGCTAACTATGGCTACACCTTC.

This sequence joins TRBV14 and TRBJ2-7; D call uncertain. The ends were cut back, 4 bases at V and 3 bases at J, with 10 bases in the middle. The CDR3 extends over 13 amino acids. CDR1 SGHDN and CDR2 FVKESK come from the germline V gene. CDR3 nucleotides: TGTGCCAGCAGCCGTCGGGTGGGCTACGAGCAGTACGTC. As protein: CASSRRVGYEQYV.

This clone occurred a few times. One junction end disagrees with the germline gene, perhaps due to a read error. V and J are TRBV5-4 and TRBJ1-1; D remains ambiguous. The CDR3 has 12 residues. Germline V gene sequence: CDR1 SGHNT, CDR2 YYREEE (reference sequence). CDR3 residues: CASSQDMTEAFF. The CDR3 DNA sequence: TGCGCCAGCAGCCAAGATATGACTGAAGCTTTCTTT. The whole variable domain, remainder taken from reference TRBV5-4 and TRBJ1-1, is ETGVTQSPTHLIKTRGQQVTLRCSSQSGHNTVSWYQQALGQGPQFIFQYYREEENGRGNFPPRFSGLQFPNYSSELNVNALELDDSALYLCASSQDMTEAFFGQGTRLTVV.

J is TRBJ2-2 and V is TRBV2; D is perhaps TRBD2 (6 bases). CDR3 length equals 15 residues. Per germline, CDR1 SNHLY and CDR2 FYNNEI. The V gene lost 7 bases and the J gene lost 4 bases, with 16 bases spanning the gap. The CDR3 here is CASTGQGGGTGELFF. The CDR3 DNA sequence: TGTGCCAGCACTGGCCAGGGAGGCGGCACCGGGGAGCTGTTTTTT.

V is TRBV5-4 and J is TRBJ2-1, with unresolved D. Germline lookup yields CDR1 SGHNT and CDR2 YYREEE (reference sequence). Trimming removed 3 bases from V and 0 bases from J, with 13 bases in between. The length of the CDR3 is 16 residues. CDR3 sequence reads: CASSSKTHSSYNEQFF. The DNA for the CDR3 is TGTGCCAGCAGCTCAAAAACTCACAGCTCCTACAATGAGCAGTTCTTC.

This clone was seen a few times. J is TRBJ2-3 and V is TRBV7-3, with 7 nucleotides matching TRBD1. V trimming: 6 bases; J trimming: 6 bases; junction bases outside the gene matches: 9. Germline V lookup: CDR1 SGHTA, CDR2 FQGTGA. The CDR3 has 14 amino acids. CDR3 protein: CASSTTTGSDTQYF. In DNA form, the CDR3 reads TGTGCCAGCAGTACCACGACAGGGAGCGATACGCAGTATTTT.

The chain recombines TRBV6-5 with TRBJ2-7; a weak D match, TRBD1 (6 bases). V was cut by 5 bases and J by 4 bases, with 15 bases left in between. Per the germline V gene, CDR1 is MNHEY and CDR2 is SVGAGI. The CDR3 has 14 amino acids. The CDR3 reads CASSQSGTTYEQYF. Here the CDR3 DNA reads TGTGCCAGCAGTCAGAGTGGGACAACGTACGAGCAGTACTTC.

The genes are TRBV7-8 and TRBJ1-2; TRBD1 agrees at 11 bases. Germline CDR1 and CDR2: SGHVS and FQNEAQ. With 5 bases clipped from V and 7 bases from J, the junction kept 3 bases outside the gene matches. This CDR3 region has 13 residues. Here the CDR3 DNA reads TGTGCCAGCAGCACCGGGACAGGGGGTGGCTACACCTTC. Its protein product is CASSTGTGGGYTF.

The chain couples TRBV15 to TRBJ2-7, with 10 bases identical to TRBD1. There are 15 residues in the CDR3. Germline assignment: CDR1 LNHNV and CDR2 YYDKDF (reference sequence). V trimming: 3 bases; J trimming: 0 bases; junction bases outside the gene matches: 2. The CDR3 DNA reads TGTGCCACCAGCAGGGACAGGGGGTTCTCCTACGAGCAGTACTTC. Amino acids: CATSRDRGFSYEQYF.

The rearrangement links TRBV15 to TRBJ1-2, with D unresolved. The CDR3 runs to 13 residues. V lost 5 bases, J lost 8 bases, and 15 bases lay in between. Looked up from germline, CDR1 is LNHNV and CDR2 is YYDKDF (reference sequence). DNA for the CDR3: TGTGCCACCAGCCCTTTGTCCTTGTCCGGCTACACCTTC. Amino acid sequence: CATSPLSLSGYTF.

The chain has TRBV5-6 and TRBJ2-7; D not resolved. The CDR3 contains 13 residues. CDR1 is SGHDT and CDR2 is YYEEEE in the germline V gene. V was clipped by 1 base and J by 5 bases, with 10 bases between them. For the CDR3, the DNA is TGTGCCAGCAGCTTGTCCCCAAGGGACGAGCAGTACTTC. It codes for CASSLSPRDEQYF.

The V call is TRBV30, the J call TRBJ1-4; D call uncertain. The CDR3 is 13 amino acids. V dropped 3 bases and J dropped 5 bases, with 10 bases sitting between them. Germline-derived CDR1 and CDR2 are GTSNPN and SVGIG (reference sequence). Here the CDR3 DNA reads TGTGCCTGGAGGTCAGGACCCAATGAAAAACTGTTTTTT. Its translation: CAWRSGPNEKLFF. Drawing the rest from reference TRBV30 and TRBJ1-4, the complete variable domain is SQTIHQWPATLVQPVGSPLSLECTVEGTSNPNLYWYRQAAGRGLQLLFYSVGIGQISSEVPQNLSASRPQDRQFILSSKKLLLSDSGFYLCAWRSGPNEKLFFGSGTQLSVL.

The chain is built from TRBV27 and TRBJ1-5; no clear D gene. Trimming left V 6 bases short and J 0 bases short, with 21 bases between. The CDR3 runs 18 residues. Germline CDR1 MNHEY, CDR2 SMNVEV (reference sequence). The CDR3: CASRPHERARYSNQPQHF. The CDR3 DNA sequence: TGTGCCAGCAGGCCCCACGAGAGGGCCCGCTATAGCAATCAGCCCCAGCATTTT.

In regard to this clone: The sample carries other DNA sequences with the same CDR3. The V gene is TRBV7-9, the J gene TRBJ2-5; no definite D call. The germline V and J ends were trimmed by 3 bases and 2 bases, with 4 bases remaining between them. The CDR3 runs 12 residues. Germline CDR1 is SEHNR and CDR2 is FQNEAQ (reference sequence). CDR3 bases: TGTGCCAGCAGCTTTGGTCAAGAGACCCAGTACTTC. Its translation: CASSFGQETQYF.

V is TRBV6-5 and J is TRBJ1-2; D might be TRBD1 (6 bases). The V gene lost 10 bases and the J gene lost 8 bases, with 14 bases spanning the gap. The CDR3 is made up of 11 amino acids. From germline, CDR1 is MNHEY and CDR2 SVGAGI. CDR3 amino acids: CATRRGPGYTF. CDR3 DNA sequence: TGTGCCACCAGGCGGGGGCCCGGCTACACCTTC.

This chain connects TRBV7-2 to TRBJ1-2; perhaps TRBD1 as D (5 bases). Germline V gives CDR1 SGHTA, CDR2 FQGNSA. The CDR3 totals 16 residues. Trimming took 5 bases from V and 8 from J, leaving 24 bases between them. The CDR3 protein is CASSQGGPLEGRGYTF. In nucleotides, the CDR3 is TGTGCCAGCAGCCAGGGTGGCCCGTTAGAGGGGCGCGGCTACACCTTC.

This clone was picked up many times. The chain has TRBV10-3 and TRBJ1-6; D remains unclear. Germline-derived CDR1 and CDR2 are ENHRY and SYGVKD. CDR3 size: 16 residues. Trimming stripped 0 bases from V and 8 bases from J, with 14 bases between. The CDR3 here is CAISESISAMDSPLHF. The DNA for the CDR3 is TGTGCCATCAGTGAGTCGATATCCGCTATGGATTCACCCCTCCACTTT.

The sample holds a few counts of this clone. This sequence joins TRBV10-3 and TRBJ2-3, with D tentatively TRBD2 (6 bases). This CDR3 is 15 amino acids long. With 3 bases removed from V and 2 bases from J, the gap between germline ends came to 12 bases. Looked up from germline, CDR1 is ENHRY and CDR2 is SYGVKD. Here the CDR3 reads CAISDPSGFTDTQYF. Here the CDR3 DNA reads TGTGCCATCAGTGACCCGAGCGGGTTCACAGATACGCAGTATTTT.